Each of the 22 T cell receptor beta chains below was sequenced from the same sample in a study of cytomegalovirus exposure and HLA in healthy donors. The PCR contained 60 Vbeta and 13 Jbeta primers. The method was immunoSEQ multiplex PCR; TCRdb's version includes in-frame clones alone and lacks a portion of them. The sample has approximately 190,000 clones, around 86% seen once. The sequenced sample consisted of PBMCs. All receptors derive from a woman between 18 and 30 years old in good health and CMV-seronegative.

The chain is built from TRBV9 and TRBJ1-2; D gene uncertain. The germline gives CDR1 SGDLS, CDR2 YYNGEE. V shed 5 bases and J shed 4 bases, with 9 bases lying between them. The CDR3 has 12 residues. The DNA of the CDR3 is TGTGCCAGCAGTGGAGAAATCTATGGCTACACCTTC. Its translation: CASSGEIYGYTF.

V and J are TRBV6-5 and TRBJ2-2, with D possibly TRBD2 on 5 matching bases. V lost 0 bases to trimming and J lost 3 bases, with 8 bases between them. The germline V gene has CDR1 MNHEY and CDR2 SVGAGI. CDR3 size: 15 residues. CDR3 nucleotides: TGTGCCAGCAGTTACTCGAGCGGACACACCGGGGAGCTGTTTTTT. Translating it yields CASSYSSGHTGELFF.

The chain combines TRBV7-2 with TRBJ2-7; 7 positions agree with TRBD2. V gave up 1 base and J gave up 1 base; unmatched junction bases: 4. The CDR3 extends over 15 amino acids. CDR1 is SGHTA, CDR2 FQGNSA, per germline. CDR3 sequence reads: CASSLGGGASYEQYF. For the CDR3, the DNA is TGTGCCAGCAGCTTAGGGGGGGGAGCTTCCTACGAGCAGTACTTC.

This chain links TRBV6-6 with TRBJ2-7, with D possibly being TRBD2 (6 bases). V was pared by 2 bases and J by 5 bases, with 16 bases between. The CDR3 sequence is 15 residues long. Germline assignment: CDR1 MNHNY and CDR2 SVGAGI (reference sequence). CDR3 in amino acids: CASSYGRENRNEQYF. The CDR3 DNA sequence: TGTGCCAGCAGTTACGGCCGGGAGAATCGGAACGAGCAGTACTTC.

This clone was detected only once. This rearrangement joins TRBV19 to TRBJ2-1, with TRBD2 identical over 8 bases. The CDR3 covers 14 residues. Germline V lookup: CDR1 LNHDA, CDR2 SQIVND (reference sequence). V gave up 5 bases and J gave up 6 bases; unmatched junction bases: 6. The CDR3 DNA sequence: TGTGCCAGTAGTCTGGGGACTAGAGGCAATGAGCAGTTCTTC. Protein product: CASSLGTRGNEQFF.

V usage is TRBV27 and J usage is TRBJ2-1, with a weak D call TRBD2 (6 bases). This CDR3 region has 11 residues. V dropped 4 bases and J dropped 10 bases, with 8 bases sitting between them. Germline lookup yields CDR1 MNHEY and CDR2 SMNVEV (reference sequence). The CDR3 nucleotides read TGTGCCAGCAGTTGGGCGGGGGAGCAGTTCTTC. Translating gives CASSWAGEQFF.

In DNA, the CDR3 is TGTGCCAGCGCCGGACAGTCCGGTCAGCCCCAGCATTTT. Translated: CASAGQSGQPQHF. This rearrangement joins TRBV6-5 to TRBJ1-5; TRBD1 is a possible D gene (6 bases). Germline V gene data show CDR1 as MNHEY and CDR2 as SVGAGI. This CDR3 has 13 residues. V lost 8 bases and J lost 6, with 14 bases in between.

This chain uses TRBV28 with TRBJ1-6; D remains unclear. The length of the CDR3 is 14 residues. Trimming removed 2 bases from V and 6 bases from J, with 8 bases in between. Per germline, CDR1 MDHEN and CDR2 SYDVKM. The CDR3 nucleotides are TGTGCCAGCAGTTTAGAACAGCTTAATTCACCCCTCCACTTT. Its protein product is CASSLEQLNSPLHF.

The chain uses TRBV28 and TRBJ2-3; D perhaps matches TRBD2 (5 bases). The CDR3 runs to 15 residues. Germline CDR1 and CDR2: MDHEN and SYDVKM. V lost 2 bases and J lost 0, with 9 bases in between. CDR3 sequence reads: CASSLAGPSTDTQYF. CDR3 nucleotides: TGTGCCAGCAGTTTAGCGGGCCCTAGCACAGATACGCAGTATTTT.

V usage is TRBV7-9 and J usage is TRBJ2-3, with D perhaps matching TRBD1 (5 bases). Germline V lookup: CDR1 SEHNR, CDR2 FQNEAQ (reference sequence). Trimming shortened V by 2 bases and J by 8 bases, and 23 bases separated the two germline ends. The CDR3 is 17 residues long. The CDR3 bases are TGTGCCAGCAGCTTACCACCTCCGACAGTGGGGTCGGCTACGCAGTATTTT. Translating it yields CASSLPPPTVGSATQYF.

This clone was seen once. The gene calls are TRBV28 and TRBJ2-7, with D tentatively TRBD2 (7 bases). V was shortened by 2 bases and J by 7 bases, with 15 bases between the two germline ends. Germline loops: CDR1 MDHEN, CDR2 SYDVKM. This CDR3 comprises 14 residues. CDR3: CASSLVSGTREQYF. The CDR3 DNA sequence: TGTGCCAGCAGTTTAGTGAGCGGGACACGGGAGCAGTACTTC.

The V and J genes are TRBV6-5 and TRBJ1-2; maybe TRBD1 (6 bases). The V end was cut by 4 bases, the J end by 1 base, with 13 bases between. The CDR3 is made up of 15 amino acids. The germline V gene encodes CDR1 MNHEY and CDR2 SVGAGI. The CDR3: CASSSTGPFNYGYTF. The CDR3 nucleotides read TGTGCCAGCAGTTCCACAGGGCCCTTTAACTATGGCTACACCTTC.

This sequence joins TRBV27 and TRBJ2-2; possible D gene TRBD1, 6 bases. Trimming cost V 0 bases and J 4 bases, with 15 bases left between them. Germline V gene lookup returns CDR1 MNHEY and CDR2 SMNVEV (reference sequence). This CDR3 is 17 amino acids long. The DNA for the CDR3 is TGTGCCAGCAGTTTATCTGGGCAGGGGTGGGCCACCGGGGAGCTGTTTTTT. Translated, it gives CASSLSGQGWATGELFF.

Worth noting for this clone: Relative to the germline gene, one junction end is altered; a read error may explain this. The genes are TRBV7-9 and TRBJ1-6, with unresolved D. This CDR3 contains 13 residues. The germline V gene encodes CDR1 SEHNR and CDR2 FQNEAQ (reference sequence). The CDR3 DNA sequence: TGTTCCAGCAGCCGTGAACTTAATTCACCCCTCCACTTT. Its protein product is CSSSRELNSPLHF.

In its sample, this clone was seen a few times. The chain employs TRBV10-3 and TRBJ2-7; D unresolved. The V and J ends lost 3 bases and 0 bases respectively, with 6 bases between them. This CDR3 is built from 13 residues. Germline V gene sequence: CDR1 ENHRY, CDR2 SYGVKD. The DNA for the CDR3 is TGTGCCATCAGTGACCCCCTCTCCTACGAGCAGTACTTC. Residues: CAISDPLSYEQYF.

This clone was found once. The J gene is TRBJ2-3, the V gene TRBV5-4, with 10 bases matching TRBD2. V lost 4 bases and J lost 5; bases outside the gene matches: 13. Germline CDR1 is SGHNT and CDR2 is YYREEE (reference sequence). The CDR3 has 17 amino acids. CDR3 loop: CASSTGGRLAGGDTQYF. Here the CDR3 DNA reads TGTGCCAGCAGCACAGGGGGGAGACTAGCGGGTGGAGATACGCAGTATTTT.

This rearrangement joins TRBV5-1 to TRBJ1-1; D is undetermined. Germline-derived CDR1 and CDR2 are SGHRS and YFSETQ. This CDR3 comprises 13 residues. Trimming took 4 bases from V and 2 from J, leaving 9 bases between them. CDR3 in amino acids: CASSLVLNTEAFF. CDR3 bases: TGCGCCAGCAGCCTCGTCCTCAACACTGAAGCTTTCTTT.

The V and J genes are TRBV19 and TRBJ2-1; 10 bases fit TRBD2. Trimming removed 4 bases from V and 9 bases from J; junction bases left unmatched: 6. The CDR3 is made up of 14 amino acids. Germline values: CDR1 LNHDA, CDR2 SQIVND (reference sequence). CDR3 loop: CASSSLAGDGEQFF. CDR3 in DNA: TGTGCCAGTAGTAGCCTAGCGGGAGATGGTGAGCAGTTCTTC.

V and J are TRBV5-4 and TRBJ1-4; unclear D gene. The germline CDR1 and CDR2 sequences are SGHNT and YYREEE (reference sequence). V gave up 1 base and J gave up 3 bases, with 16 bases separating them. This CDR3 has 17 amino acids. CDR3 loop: CASSLNLGEISNEKLFF. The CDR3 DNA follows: TGTGCCAGCAGCTTGAATCTCGGGGAAATATCTAATGAAAAACTGTTTTTT.

The CDR3 region has the DNA TGCGCCAGCAGCTCTCCGGGACAGGGGACCTATGGCTACACCTTC. Translation gives CASSSPGQGTYGYTF. V is TRBV5-1 and J is TRBJ1-2, with TRBD1 matching over 10 bases. V lost 3 bases, J lost 4 bases, and 6 bases stayed unmatched. The CDR3 contains 15 residues. Germline V gives CDR1 SGHRS, CDR2 YFSETQ.

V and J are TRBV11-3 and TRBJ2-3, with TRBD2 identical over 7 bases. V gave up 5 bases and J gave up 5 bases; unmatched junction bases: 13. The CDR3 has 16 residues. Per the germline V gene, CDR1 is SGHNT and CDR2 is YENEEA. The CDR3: CASSLVWAGVEDTQYF. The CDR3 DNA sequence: TGTGCCAGCAGCCTCGTTTGGGCGGGAGTAGAAGATACGCAGTATTTT. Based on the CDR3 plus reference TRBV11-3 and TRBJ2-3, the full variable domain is EAGVVQSPRYKIIEKKQPVAFWCNPISGHNTLYWYLQNLGQGPELLIRYENEEAVDDSQLPKDRFSAERLKGVDSTLKIQPAELGDSAVYLCASSLVWAGVEDTQYFGPGTRLTVL.

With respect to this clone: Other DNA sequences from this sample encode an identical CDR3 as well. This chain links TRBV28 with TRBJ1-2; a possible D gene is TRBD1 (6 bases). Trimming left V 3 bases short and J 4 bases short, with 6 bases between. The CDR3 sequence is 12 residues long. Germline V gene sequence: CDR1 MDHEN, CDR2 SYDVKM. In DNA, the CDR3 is TGTGCCAGCAGTTTGGACAGCTATGGCTACACCTTC. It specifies CASSLDSYGYTF.